The rows below give T cell receptor beta chains drawn from one sample of a study of response to subunit inactivated influenza vaccine. Each CDR3 protein is one row after TCRdb ran MiXCR on the RT-PCR reads. The data contain 500,000 to 600,000 distinct CDR3 sequences, 13% of them singletons. This sample comprised PBMCs from blood, obtained roughly 47 days after vaccination. These TCRs come from a man in his forties or fifties who received an inactivated influenza vaccine. CDR3s include the opening cysteine and the closing phenylalanine or tryptophan. D genes are given only for firm matches. A clone size is listed for some rows: how often the clone was seen (once, few, many), or a class if it is expanded.

>TRBD1|TRBV14|NA|TRBJ2-5
TGTGCCAGCAGCCAAGAACTTTGGACAGGGGCAAGAGAGACCCAGTACTTC
CASSQELWTGARETQYF
>NA|TRBV7-9|many|TRBJ2-5
TGTGCCAGCAGCTCGGACAATCTCCAAGAGACCCAGTACTTC
CASSSDNLQETQYF
>TRBD2|TRBV20-1|few|TRBJ2-5
TGCAGTGCTAGAGATGGACTAGCGGGGAAGGAGACCCAGTACTTC
CSARDGLAGKETQYF
>NA|TRBV5-1|many|TRBJ1-6
TGCGCCAGCAGCTCCGACGGGAGCTCCTATAATTCACCCCTCCACTTT
CASSSDGSSYNSPLHF
>NA|TRBV6-5|few|TRBJ2-3
TGTGCCAGCAGTTCCCGGGACGGCCGCACAGATACGCAGTATTTT
CASSSRDGRTDTQYF
>TRBD1|TRBV18|NA|TRBJ2-7
TGTGCCAGCTCACCACAAGACAGGGCATTCGAGCAGTACTTC
CASSPQDRAFEQYF
>TRBD2|TRBV24-1|few|TRBJ2-3
TGTGCCACCAGTGATCCCGGACTAGCGGGAGGGACAGATACGCAGTATTTT
CATSDPGLAGGTDTQYF
>TRBD1|TRBV12-3/TRBV12-4|NA|TRBJ1-5
TGTGCCAGCAGTAAGGACAGGGGAATCCAGCCCCAGCATTTT
CASSKDRGIQPQHF
>NA|TRBV5-1|few|TRBJ1-1
TGCGCCAGCAACCCGGCGGGAGGACTTATGAACACTGAAGCTTTCTTT
CASNPAGGLMNTEAFF
>NA|TRBV20-1|many|TRBJ2-3
TGCAGTGCTAGAGATCCCCCAGATACGCAGTATTTT
CSARDPPDTQYF
>NA|TRBV18|few|TRBJ1-5
TGTGCCAGCTCACCACAGCAGGGAGATTGGAATCAGCCCCAGCATTTT
CASSPQQGDWNQPQHF
>NA|TRBV6-1|few|TRBJ2-7
TGTGCCAGCAGTGACCGGGGCGCACCCCACGAGCAGTACTTC
CASSDRGAPHEQYF
>NA|TRBV10-3|few|TRBJ1-1
TGTGCCATCAGTGAGAATATTGGACGGATCACTGAAGCTTTCTTT
CAISENIGRITEAFF
>TRBD1|TRBV7-2|NA|TRBJ2-5
TGTGCCAGCAGCTTCGACAGGGTGAGCCAAGAGACCCAGTACTTC
CASSFDRVSQETQYF